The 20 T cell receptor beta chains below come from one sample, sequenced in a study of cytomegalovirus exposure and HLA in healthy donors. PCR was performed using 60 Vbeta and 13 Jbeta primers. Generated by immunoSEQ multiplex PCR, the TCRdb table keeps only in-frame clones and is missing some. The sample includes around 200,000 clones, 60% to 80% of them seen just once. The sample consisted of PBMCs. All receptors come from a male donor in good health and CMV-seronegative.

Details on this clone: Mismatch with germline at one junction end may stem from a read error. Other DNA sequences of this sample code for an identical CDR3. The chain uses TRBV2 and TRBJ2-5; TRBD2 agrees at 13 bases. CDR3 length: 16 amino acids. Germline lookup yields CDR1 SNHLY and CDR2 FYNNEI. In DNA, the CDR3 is TGTGCCAGCAGGGGGAGGACTAGCGGGGGACAAGAGACACAGTACTTC. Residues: CASRGRTSGGQETQYF.

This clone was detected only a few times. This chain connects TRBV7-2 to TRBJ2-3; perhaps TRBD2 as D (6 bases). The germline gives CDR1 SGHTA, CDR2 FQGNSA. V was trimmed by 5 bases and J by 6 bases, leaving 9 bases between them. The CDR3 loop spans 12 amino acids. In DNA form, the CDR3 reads TGTGCCAGCAGCCCCCTAGCGGATACGCAGTATTTT. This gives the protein CASSPLADTQYF.

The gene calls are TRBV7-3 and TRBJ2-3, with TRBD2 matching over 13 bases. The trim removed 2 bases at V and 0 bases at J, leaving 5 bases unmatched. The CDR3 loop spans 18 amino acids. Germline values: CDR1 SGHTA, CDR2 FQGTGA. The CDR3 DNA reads TGTGCCAGCAGCTTAGGGACTAGCGGGACCTCTAGCACAGATACGCAGTATTTT. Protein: CASSLGTSGTSSTDTQYF. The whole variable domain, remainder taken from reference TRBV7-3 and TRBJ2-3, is GAGVSQTPSNKVTEKGKYVELRCDPISGHTALYWYRQSLGQGPEFLIYFQGTGAADDSGLPNDRFFAVRPEGSVSTLKIQRTERGDSAVYLCASSLGTSGTSSTDTQYFGPGTRLTVL.

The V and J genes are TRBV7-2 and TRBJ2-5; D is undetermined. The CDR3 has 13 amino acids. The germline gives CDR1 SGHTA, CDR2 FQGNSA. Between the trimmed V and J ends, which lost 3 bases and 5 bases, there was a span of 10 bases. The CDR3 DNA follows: TGTGCCAGCAGCTTTTCTGGGCTGGAGACCCAGTACTTC. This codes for CASSFSGLETQYF.

The CDR3 DNA reads as TGCGCCAGCAGCTTGGGGGAGATCAATCAGCCCCAGCATTTT. Amino acids: CASSLGEINQPQHF. The rearrangement uses TRBV5-1 and TRBJ1-5; D ambiguous. The CDR3 runs 14 residues. V lost 0 bases to trimming and J lost 3 bases, with 7 bases between them. Germline CDR1 is SGHRS and CDR2 is YFSETQ.

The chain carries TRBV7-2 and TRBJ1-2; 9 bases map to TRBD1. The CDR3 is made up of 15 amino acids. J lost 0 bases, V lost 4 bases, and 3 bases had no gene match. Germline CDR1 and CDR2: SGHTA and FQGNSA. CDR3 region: CASSYGQGSNYGYTF. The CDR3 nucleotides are TGTGCCAGCAGCTACGGACAGGGGTCTAACTATGGCTACACCTTC.

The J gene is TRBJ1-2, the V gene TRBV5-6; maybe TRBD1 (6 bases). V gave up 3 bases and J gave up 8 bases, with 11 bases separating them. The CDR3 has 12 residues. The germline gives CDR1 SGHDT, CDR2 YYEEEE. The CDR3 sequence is CASSSRGGGYTF. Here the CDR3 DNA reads TGTGCCAGCAGCTCTCGGGGGGGCGGCTACACCTTC.

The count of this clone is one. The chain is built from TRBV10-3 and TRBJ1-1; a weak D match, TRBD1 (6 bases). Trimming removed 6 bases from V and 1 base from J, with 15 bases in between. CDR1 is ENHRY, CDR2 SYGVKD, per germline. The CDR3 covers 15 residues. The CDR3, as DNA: TGTGCCATCAGGCCAGATACAGGGTCGAACACTGAAGCTTTCTTT. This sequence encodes CAIRPDTGSNTEAFF.

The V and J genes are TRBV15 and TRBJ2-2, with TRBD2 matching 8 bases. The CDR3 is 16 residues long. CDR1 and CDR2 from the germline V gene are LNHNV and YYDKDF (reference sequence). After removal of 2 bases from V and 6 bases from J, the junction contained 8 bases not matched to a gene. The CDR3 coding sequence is TGTGCCACCAGCAGATCCGGGAGCGGGAGAGCCGGGGAGCTGTTTTTT. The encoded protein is CATSRSGSGRAGELFF. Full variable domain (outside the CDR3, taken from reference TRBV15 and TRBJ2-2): DAMVIQNPRYQVTQFGKPVTLSCSQTLNHNVMYWYQQKSSQAPKLLFHYYDKDFNNEADTPDNFQSRRPNTSFCFLDIRSPGLGDTAMYLCATSRSGSGRAGELFFGEGSRLTVL.

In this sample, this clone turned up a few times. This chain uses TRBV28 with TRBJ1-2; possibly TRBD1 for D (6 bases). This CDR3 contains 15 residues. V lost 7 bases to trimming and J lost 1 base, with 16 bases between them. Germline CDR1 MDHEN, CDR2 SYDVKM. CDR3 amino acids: CASTRIQGNNYGYTF. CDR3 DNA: TGTGCCAGCACCCGGATCCAGGGGAATAACTATGGCTACACCTTC.

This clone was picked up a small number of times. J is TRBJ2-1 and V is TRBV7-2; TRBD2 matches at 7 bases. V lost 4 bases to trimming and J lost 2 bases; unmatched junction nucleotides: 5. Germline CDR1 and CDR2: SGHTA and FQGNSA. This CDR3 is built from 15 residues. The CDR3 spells CASSSRGTTYNEQFF. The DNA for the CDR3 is TGTGCCAGCAGCTCCCGGGGGACTACCTACAATGAGCAGTTCTTC. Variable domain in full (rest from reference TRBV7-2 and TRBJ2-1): GAGVSQSPSNKVTEKGKDVELRCDPISGHTALYWYRQSLGQGLEFLIYFQGNSAPDKSGLPSDRFSAERTGGSVSTLTIQRTQQEDSAVYLCASSSRGTTYNEQFFGPGTRLTVL.

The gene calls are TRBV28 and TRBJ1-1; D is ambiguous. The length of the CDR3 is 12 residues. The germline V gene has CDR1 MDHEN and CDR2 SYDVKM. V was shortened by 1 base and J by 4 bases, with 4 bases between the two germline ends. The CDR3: CASSLLATEAFF. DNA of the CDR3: TGTGCCAGCAGTTTATTAGCCACTGAAGCTTTCTTT.

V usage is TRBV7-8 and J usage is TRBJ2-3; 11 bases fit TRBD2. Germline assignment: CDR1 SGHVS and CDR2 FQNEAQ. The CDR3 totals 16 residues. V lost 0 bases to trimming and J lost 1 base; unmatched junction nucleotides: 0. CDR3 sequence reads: CASSLASGGGTDTQYF. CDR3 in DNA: TGTGCCAGCAGCTTAGCTAGCGGGGGGGGCACAGATACGCAGTATTTT. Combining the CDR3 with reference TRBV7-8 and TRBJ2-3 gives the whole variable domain GAGVSQSPRYKVAKRGQDVALRCDPISGHVSLFWYQQALGQGPEFLTYFQNEAQLDKSGLPSDRFFAERPEGSVSTLKIQRTQQEDSAVYLCASSLASGGGTDTQYFGPGTRLTVL.

CDR3 sequence: CASSQDAGLLEQYF. The CDR3 coding sequence is TGCGCCAGCAGCCAAGACGCGGGACTCCTCGAGCAGTACTTC. The V call is TRBV4-3, the J call TRBJ2-7, with TRBD2 as a possible D gene (6 bases). The germline gives CDR1 LGHNA, CDR2 YSLEER. V shed 0 bases and J shed 6 bases, with 12 bases lying between them. The CDR3 consists of 14 residues.

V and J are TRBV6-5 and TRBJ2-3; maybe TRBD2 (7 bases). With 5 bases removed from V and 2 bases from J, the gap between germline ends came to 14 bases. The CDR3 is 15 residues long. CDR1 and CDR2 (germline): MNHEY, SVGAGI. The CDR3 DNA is TGTGCCAGCAGTACGGGGGGCACACACACAGATACGCAGTATTTT. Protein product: CASSTGGTHTDTQYF.

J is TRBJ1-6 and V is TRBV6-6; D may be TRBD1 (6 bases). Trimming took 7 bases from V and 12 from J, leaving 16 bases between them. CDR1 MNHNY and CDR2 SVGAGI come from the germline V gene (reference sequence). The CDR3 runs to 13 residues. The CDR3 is CASIGQGLGPLHF. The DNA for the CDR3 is TGTGCCAGCATTGGGCAGGGGCTCGGACCCCTCCACTTT.

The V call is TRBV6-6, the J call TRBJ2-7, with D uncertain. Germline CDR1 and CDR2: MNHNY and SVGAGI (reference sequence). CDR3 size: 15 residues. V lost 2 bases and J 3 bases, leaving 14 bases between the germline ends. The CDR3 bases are TGTGCCAGCAGTTACAACAAAGATCCCGTCTACGAGCAGTACTTC. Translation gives CASSYNKDPVYEQYF.

CDR3 sequence reads: CASRQLSSYNEQFF. The CDR3, as DNA: TGTGCCAGTCGACAGTTAAGCTCCTACAATGAGCAGTTCTTC. V gene TRBV2 combines with J gene TRBJ2-1, with D possibly being TRBD1 (5 bases). The CDR3 runs to 14 residues. Germline V gene lookup returns CDR1 SNHLY and CDR2 FYNNEI. V was shortened by 9 bases and J by 0 bases, with 12 bases between the two germline ends.

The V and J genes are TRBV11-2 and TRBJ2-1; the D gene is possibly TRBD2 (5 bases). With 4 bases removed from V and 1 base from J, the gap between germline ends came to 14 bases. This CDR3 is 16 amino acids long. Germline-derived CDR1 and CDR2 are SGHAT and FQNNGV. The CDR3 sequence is CASSSRGSKSYNEQFF. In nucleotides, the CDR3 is TGTGCCAGCAGCTCGCGCGGGTCCAAATCCTACAATGAGCAGTTCTTC.

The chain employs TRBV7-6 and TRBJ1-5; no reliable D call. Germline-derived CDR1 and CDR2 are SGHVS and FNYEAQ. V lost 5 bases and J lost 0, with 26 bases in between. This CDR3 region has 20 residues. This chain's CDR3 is CASSPVSASPRGFSNQPQHF. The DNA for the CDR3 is TGTGCCAGCAGCCCCGTATCCGCGTCCCCCCGGGGTTTTAGCAATCAGCCCCAGCATTTT.